This TCR beta chain came from a study of T cell repertoires in aging, cancer and after chemotherapy. The template was genomic DNA from peripheral blood, not RNA. Rearranged V-D-J TRB sequences were amplified with a mixed TRB-A/B primer pool. TCRdb called the multiplex PCR reads again in MiXCR, with one record for every CDR3 protein. The sample has 7,500 or so distinct CDR3 sequences; around 40% are singletons. The CDR3 runs to 12 residues. V shed 5 bases and J shed 5 bases, with 10 bases lying between them. The sample comprised blood. The sequence was obtained from a human donor in good health. The V call is TRBV12-3 or TRBV12-4, the J call TRBJ2-7, with D perhaps matching TRBD1 (6 bases). The DNA for the CDR3 is TGTGCCAGCAGTCGTACAGGGAACGAGCAGTACTTC. Amino acid sequence: CASSRTGNEQYF.